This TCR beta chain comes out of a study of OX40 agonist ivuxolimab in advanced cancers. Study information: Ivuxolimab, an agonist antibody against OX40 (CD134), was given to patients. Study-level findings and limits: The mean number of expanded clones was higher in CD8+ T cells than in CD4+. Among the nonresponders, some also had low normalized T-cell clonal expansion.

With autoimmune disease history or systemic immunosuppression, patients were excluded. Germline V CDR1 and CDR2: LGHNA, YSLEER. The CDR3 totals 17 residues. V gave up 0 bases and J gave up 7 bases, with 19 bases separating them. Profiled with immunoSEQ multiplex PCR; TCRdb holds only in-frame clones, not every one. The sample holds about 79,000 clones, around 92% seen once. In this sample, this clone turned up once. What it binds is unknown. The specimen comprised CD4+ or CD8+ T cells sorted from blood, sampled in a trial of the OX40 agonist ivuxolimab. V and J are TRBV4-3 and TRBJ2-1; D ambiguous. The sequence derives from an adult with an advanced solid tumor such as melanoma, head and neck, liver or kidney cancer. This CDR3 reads CASSQDGNAIGGNEQFF. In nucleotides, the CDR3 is TGCGCCAGCAGCCAAGACGGTAACGCAATAGGTGGGAATGAGCAGTTCTTC.